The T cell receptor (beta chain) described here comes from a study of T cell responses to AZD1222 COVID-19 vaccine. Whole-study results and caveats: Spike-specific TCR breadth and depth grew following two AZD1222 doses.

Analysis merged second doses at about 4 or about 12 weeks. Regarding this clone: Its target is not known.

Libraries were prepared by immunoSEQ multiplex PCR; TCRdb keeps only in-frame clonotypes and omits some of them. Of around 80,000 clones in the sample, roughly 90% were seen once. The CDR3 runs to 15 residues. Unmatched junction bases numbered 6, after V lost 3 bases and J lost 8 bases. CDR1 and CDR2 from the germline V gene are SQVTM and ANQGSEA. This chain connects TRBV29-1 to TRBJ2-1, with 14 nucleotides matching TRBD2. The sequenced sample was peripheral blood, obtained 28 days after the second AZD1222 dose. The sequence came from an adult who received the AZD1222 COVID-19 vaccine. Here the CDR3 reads CSVETSGRASDEQFF. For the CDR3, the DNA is TGCAGCGTTGAGACTAGCGGGAGGGCCTCGGATGAGCAGTTCTTC.